Described below is a single TCR beta chain sequence and its context. CDR1 and CDR2 from the germline V gene are SGHDT and YYEEEE. The CDR3 runs 16 residues. J gave up 2 bases and V 3 bases, and 11 bases lay outside the gene matches. The data were obtained in a study of T cells in tumors after PD-1 blockade. At the level of the study: Either cemiplimab 350 mg every 2 weeks or pembrolizumab 200 mg every 3 weeks was given. Blood samples averaged about 120,000 templates (range roughly 24,000-290,000) and fewer than 45,000 unique clonotypes.

Measured with immunoSEQ multiplex PCR; TCRdb has only the in-frame clones, and not every one. The sample contains approximately 19,000 clones, roughly 80% of which appear only once. The J gene is TRBJ2-7, the V gene TRBV5-6, with 7 bases aligning to TRBD2. The sample in question was PBMCs, obtained after anti-PD-1 therapy. This clonotype was obtained from a human donor with advanced basal cell or squamous cell carcinoma (not recorded which). The CDR3 DNA reads as TGTGCCAGCAGCTCGTCCCGCCGGGGGGTTCCCTACGAGCAGTACTTC. Encoded protein: CASSSSRRGVPYEQYF.